A single sample is the source of the 23 T cell receptor beta chains below, sequenced in a study of somatic mutations in cytotoxic T cells in rheumatoid arthritis. Clones were read by immunoSEQ multiplex PCR, and TCRdb kept only the in-frame ones, dropping some. Found here are about 15,000 clones, about nine tenths of them singletons; the top ten hold approximately 18%. Sequencing was done on a sample of CD4+ T cells sorted from blood. The receptors here all came from a man between 65 and 80 years old with rheumatoid arthritis.

This chain links TRBV7-8 with TRBJ2-1; tentative D call: TRBD2 (5 bases). Germline lookup yields CDR1 SGHVS and CDR2 FQNEAQ. V lost 1 base and J lost 1, with 11 bases in between. The CDR3 length is 16 residues. CDR3 nucleotide sequence: TGTGCCAGCAGCTTAGAAACTAGGCCGTCCTACAATGAGCAGTTCTTC. This encodes CASSLETRPSYNEQFF.

This clone occurred once. The chain is built from TRBV2 and TRBJ2-5; 13 bases map to TRBD2. Germline V gene lookup returns CDR1 SNHLY and CDR2 FYNNEI. The trim removed 5 bases at V and 5 bases at J, leaving 11 bases unmatched. CDR3 length: 17 amino acids. CDR3 residues: CASSPTLTSGRSETQYF. Written as DNA, the CDR3 is TGTGCCAGCAGTCCCACCTTGACTAGCGGGAGGTCGGAGACCCAGTACTTC.

The chain couples TRBV6-6 to TRBJ2-2, with TRBD1 matching 9 bases. The germline V gene has CDR1 MNHNY and CDR2 SVGAGI (reference sequence). This CDR3 has 15 amino acids. V trimming: 1 base; J trimming: 7 bases; junction bases outside the gene matches: 4. The CDR3 DNA reads TGTGCCAGCAGTTACTTAGGACAGGGGAACGGGGAGCTGTTTTTT. Its translation is CASSYLGQGNGELFF.

The V and J genes are TRBV6-1 and TRBJ1-2; D possibly corresponds to TRBD1 (5 bases). Looked up from germline, CDR1 is MNHNS and CDR2 is SASEGT. V was cut by 7 bases and J by 4 bases, with 19 bases left in between. The CDR3 extends over 15 amino acids. As DNA, the CDR3 is TGTGCCAGCATCCCTCAGGGAAGTCGTGGCTATGGCTACACCTTC. It yields the protein CASIPQGSRGYGYTF.

This chain links TRBV5-4 with TRBJ1-2; no firm D call. The CDR3 length is 13 residues. In germline, CDR1 is SGHNT, CDR2 YYREEE (reference sequence). Trimming removed 6 bases from V and 8 bases from J, with 17 bases in between. CDR3 DNA: TGTGCCAGCACCAATCGGTCACCGGGGGGCTACACCTTC. Residues: CASTNRSPGGYTF.

The chain carries TRBV5-1 and TRBJ2-3; 7 bases line up with TRBD1. The CDR3 extends over 15 amino acids. With 3 bases clipped from V and 2 bases from J, the junction kept 6 bases outside the gene matches. Germline CDR1 SGHRS, CDR2 YFSETQ. CDR3: CASSYRTGVTDTQYF. The CDR3 coding sequence is TGCGCCAGCAGCTACCGGACAGGAGTCACAGATACGCAGTATTTT. Filled out from reference TRBV5-1 and TRBJ2-3, the complete variable domain reads KAGVTQTPRYLIKTRGQQVTLSCSPISGHRSVSWYQQTPGQGLQFLFEYFSETQRNKGNFPGRFSGRQFSNSRSEMNVSTLELGDSALYLCASSYRTGVTDTQYFGPGTRLTVL.

The chain is built from TRBV7-2 and TRBJ1-2, with 12 nucleotides matching TRBD1. The CDR3 is made up of 15 amino acids. V was clipped by 3 bases and J by 8 bases; unmatched bases: 7. CDR1 and CDR2 from the germline V gene are SGHTA and FQGNSA. The CDR3 is CASSLGQGAGGGYTF. The CDR3 DNA reads as TGTGCCAGCAGCTTGGGACAGGGGGCAGGAGGAGGCTACACCTTC.

The chain uses TRBV7-2 and TRBJ2-7, with D possibly TRBD2 on 7 matching bases. In germline, CDR1 is SGHTA, CDR2 FQGNSA. With 2 bases removed from V and 5 bases from J, the gap between germline ends came to 10 bases. The CDR3 contains 13 residues. DNA for the CDR3: TGTGCCAGCAGCTTACGGGGGGCCAACGAGCAGTACTTC. It translates to CASSLRGANEQYF.

The genes are TRBV5-6 and TRBJ1-2; maybe TRBD1 (6 bases). V lost 3 bases and J 11 bases, leaving 23 bases between the germline ends. This CDR3 contains 15 residues. The V gene's germline CDR1 is SGHDT and CDR2 YYEEEE. The CDR3 DNA reads as TGTGCCAGCAGCTCGTCACAGGGAGCCCGGTGGGTGTACACCTTC. Translated: CASSSSQGARWVYTF.

This clone has only one observation. The V gene is TRBV5-1, the J gene TRBJ2-2; D possibly corresponds to TRBD1 (5 bases). V was pared by 3 bases and J by 0 bases, with 9 bases between. The CDR3 loop spans 15 amino acids. Germline loops: CDR1 SGHRS, CDR2 YFSETQ. The CDR3: CASSSNRPNTGELFF. The CDR3 coding sequence is TGCGCCAGCAGCTCGAACAGGCCGAACACCGGGGAGCTGTTTTTT.

Concerning this clone: Other DNA sequences of this sample code for an identical CDR3. CDR3 region: CASRKGNRGNTEAFF. The CDR3 nucleotides are TGTGCCAGCAGGAAGGGAAACAGGGGGAACACTGAAGCTTTCTTT. The chain carries TRBV2 and TRBJ1-1; TRBD1 aligns across 7 bases. The ends lost 6 bases at V and 1 base at J; junction bases unmatched: 8. Germline assignment: CDR1 SNHLY and CDR2 FYNNEI. The CDR3 sequence is 15 residues long. The full variable domain, with the rest looked up from reference TRBV2 and TRBJ1-1, is EPEVTQTPSHQVTQMGQEVILRCVPISNHLYFYWYRQILGQKVEFLVSFYNNEISEKSEIFDDQFSVERPDGSNFTLKIRSTKLEDSAMYFCASRKGNRGNTEAFFGQGTRLTVV.

This rearrangement joins TRBV2 to TRBJ1-2, with D possibly matching TRBD1 (6 bases). The CDR3 covers 11 residues. Germline V gene sequence: CDR1 SNHLY, CDR2 FYNNEI. Trimming pared 9 bases from V and 14 bases from J, leaving 19 bases between. The CDR3 sequence: CASREGGRKTF. The CDR3 DNA reads as TGTGCCAGTCGGGAGGGGGGCCGGAAGACCTTC.

V usage is TRBV18 and J usage is TRBJ1-3; tentatively, D is TRBD1 (6 bases). V was trimmed by 0 bases and J by 7 bases, leaving 13 bases between them. Germline V gene lookup returns CDR1 KGHSH and CDR2 LQKENI. The CDR3 consists of 15 residues. The CDR3 coding sequence is TGTGCCAGCTCACCACCCACAGGGATTTTCAACACCATATATTTT. Translation: CASSPPTGIFNTIYF. The full variable domain, its missing parts supplied by reference TRBV18 and TRBJ1-3, is NAGVMQNPRHLVRRRGQEARLRCSPMKGHSHVYWYRQLPEEGLKFMVYLQKENIIDESGMPKERFSAEFPKEGPSILRIQQVVRGDSAAYFCASSPPTGIFNTIYFGEGSWLTVV.

The chain has TRBV29-1 and TRBJ1-1, with D perhaps matching TRBD1 (6 bases). This CDR3 is built from 13 residues. Germline assignment: CDR1 SQVTM and CDR2 ANQGSEA. Trimming removed 7 bases from V and 4 bases from J, with 16 bases in between. The CDR3 reads CSGINRVRTEAFF. The CDR3 bases are TGCAGCGGAATTAACAGGGTACGCACTGAAGCTTTCTTT. The complete variable domain, with remaining parts taken from reference TRBV29-1 and TRBJ1-1, reads SAVISQKPSRDICQRGTSLTIQCQVDSQVTMMFWYRQQPGQSLTLIATANQGSEATYESGFVIDKFPISRPNLTFSTLTVSNMSPEDSSIYLCSGINRVRTEAFFGQGTRLTVV.

The J gene is TRBJ1-2, the V gene TRBV6-5, with no clear D. This CDR3 contains 14 residues. CDR1 MNHEY and CDR2 SVGAGI come from the germline V gene. The V and J ends lost 6 bases and 5 bases respectively, with 16 bases between them. The chain's CDR3 is CASRETGSGYGYTF. The CDR3 coding sequence is TGTGCCAGCAGAGAGACCGGGAGTGGATATGGCTACACCTTC.

The chain carries TRBV6-7 and TRBJ1-3, with D unclear. TRBV6-7 is assigned to the ORF class and has an uncertain function. Trimming stripped 6 bases from V and 4 bases from J, with 16 bases between. This CDR3 contains 15 residues. CDR3 region: CASRRLYVTGNTIYF. In DNA form, the CDR3 reads TGTGCCAGCAGGAGGCTCTACGTTACAGGAAACACCATATATTTT.

The chain is built from TRBV9 and TRBJ2-7; weak D call: TRBD2 (5 bases). Germline V gene lookup returns CDR1 SGDLS and CDR2 YYNGEE. V shed 4 bases and J shed 2 bases, with 16 bases lying between them. The CDR3 loop spans 15 amino acids. The CDR3 DNA sequence: TGTGCCAGCAGCCCACAATCCAGGACTCCCTACGAGCAGTACTTC. This sequence encodes CASSPQSRTPYEQYF.

The chain has TRBV5-1 and TRBJ2-3, with D tentatively TRBD2 (7 bases). V was trimmed by 4 bases and J by 1 base, leaving 19 bases between them. The germline gives CDR1 SGHRS, CDR2 YFSETQ. The CDR3 runs 17 residues. The CDR3 reads CASSQTAGATGTDTQYF. Written as DNA, the CDR3 is TGCGCCAGCAGCCAAACCGCGGGGGCGACCGGCACAGATACGCAGTATTTT.

This clone was observed once. This chain uses TRBV5-1 with TRBJ2-2, with D possibly TRBD2 on 6 matching bases. The germline V gene encodes CDR1 SGHRS and CDR2 YFSETQ. CDR3 size: 14 residues. Trimming left V 2 bases short and J 1 base short, with 6 bases between. Here the CDR3 reads CASSFGGNTGELFF. The CDR3 DNA is TGCGCCAGCAGCTTCGGGGGGAACACCGGGGAGCTGTTTTTT.

The gene calls are TRBV19 and TRBJ2-3; TRBD2 matches at 7 bases. Looked up from germline, CDR1 is LNHDA and CDR2 is SQIVND (reference sequence). This CDR3 has 16 residues. V shed 3 bases, J shed 4 bases, and the junction held 10 bases outside the gene matches. The CDR3 loop is CASSIGGGGAADTQYF. CDR3 coding DNA: TGTGCCAGTAGTATCGGCGGCGGGGGAGCGGCAGATACGCAGTATTTT. Together with reference TRBV19 and TRBJ2-3, the CDR3 gives the full variable domain: DGGITQSPKYLFRKEGQNVTLSCEQNLNHDAMYWYRQDPGQGLRLIYYSQIVNDFQKGDIAEGYSVSREKKESFPLTVTSAQKNPTAFYLCASSIGGGGAADTQYFGPGTRLTVL.

V and J are TRBV6-1 and TRBJ2-3; tentative D call: TRBD2 (5 bases). V was trimmed by 7 bases and J by 6 bases, leaving 17 bases between them. CDR1 and CDR2 (germline): MNHNS, SASEGT. CDR3 length equals 14 residues. CDR3 DNA sequence: TGTGCCAGCACGGCGAGGAGGCCTTTGGATACGCAGTATTTT. It yields the protein CASTARRPLDTQYF.

The V call is TRBV18, the J call TRBJ1-1; TRBD1 matches 8 bases. Germline V CDR1 and CDR2: KGHSH, LQKENI. CDR3 length: 16 residues. J gave up 0 bases and V 1 base, and 4 bases lay outside the gene matches. The CDR3 here is CASSPLPGQVNTEAFF. Written as DNA, the CDR3 is TGTGCCAGCTCACCACTGCCGGGACAGGTGAACACTGAAGCTTTCTTT. The complete variable domain, with remaining parts taken from reference TRBV18 and TRBJ1-1, reads NAGVMQNPRHLVRRRGQEARLRCSPMKGHSHVYWYRQLPEEGLKFMVYLQKENIIDESGMPKERFSAEFPKEGPSILRIQQVVRGDSAAYFCASSPLPGQVNTEAFFGQGTRLTVV.

The chain has TRBV10-1 and TRBJ1-1; a possible D gene is TRBD1 (6 bases). The V gene's germline CDR1 is WNHNN and CDR2 SYGVQD (reference sequence). Deletions cut 3 bases from V and 10 bases from J, with 18 bases between. This CDR3 has 14 residues. This CDR3 is CASSEQGSGPGAFF. In nucleotides, the CDR3 is TGCGCCAGCAGTGAACAGGGTTCGGGTCCAGGAGCTTTCTTT.